The subject of this entry is one T cell receptor (beta chain). The target of this receptor is not known. Per-nucleotide qualities are absent, and no much larger clonotype sits a single base away. This entry comes from a study of regulatory and conventional T cells in RAG deficiency (dated by TCRdb to 2017 to 2019). Study-wide context: The study used high-throughput TCR beta sequencing to compare repertoire diversity and composition of Treg, conventional CD4+ and CD8+ T cells between RAG-deficient patients and healthy controls.

Before genomic DNA was extracted, conventional CD4+ T cells were isolated from blood as CD25-low CD127-high cells. For repertoire analyses, the comparison group consisted of roughly eight healthy control donors. The research as a whole found: Unique TCR beta sequences from Treg cells were around 110-fold fewer in Omenn syndrome and CID/AS patients than controls, versus approximately 10-fold for other subsets. Some T-cell subset analyses were not performed for some subjects. The CD25-high CD127-low cells sorted from Omenn syndrome patients may be peripherally activated cells rather than true Treg cells. All patient T-cell subsets had shorter CDR3 lengths; Omenn syndrome patients showed >80% Treg-Tconv repertoire overlap at nucleotide and amino acid level. Markedly lower Shannon entropy and higher Simpson indices were observed in RAG-deficient patients than in control T-cell subpopulations.

CDR1 and CDR2 (LNHNV, YYDKDF) derive from the germline V gene (reference sequence). The CDR3 goes from the cysteine to the phenylalanine over 18 residues. Only the CDR3 region is kept as DNA, spanning 54 bases read in frame from base 1. V is pruned by 3 bases and J by 1 base, leaving 8 bases of the junction without a gene match. Receptor libraries were prepared by the immunoSEQ multiplex PCR assay. Rearranged TCR beta chain products were amplified from the genomic DNA of sorted T-cell subsets and were then sequenced. From the authors' description of their analysis: Shannon entropy and Simpson indices were used to measure the diversity of productive TCR beta rearrangements in each repertoire. To assess clonal expansion, the frequencies of the 100 most abundant productive TCR beta clonotypes were added up as a share of total reads. The TRB repertoires were scored with a self-reactivity index built on which amino acids appear at CDR3beta positions 6 and 7. Two-way ANOVA was used for repertoire analyses, and Student t or Mann-Whitney tests were used for flow cytometric analyses. The clones in this table, taken by TCRdb from immuneACCESS, are in-frame only. Not every clone is retained; where verified, under half of the shortfall comes from an unresolved V gene, and the cause of the rest is unknown. V and J calls plus clone size are reproduced from that table; the DNA served to infer D and trimming. The sample yields 45,000 or so clones; about 87% were counted once. The biggest ten clones account for 0.4% to 0.55% of the sample.

These same data were also listed under a study on regulatory T cells. Reported in the second study: In the multiplex PCR, 52 forward TRBV primers and 13 reverse TRBJ primers were used, and assay-based and computational corrections were applied for amplification bias. Patient repertoires showed restricted unique TRB V-J pairs and skewed V and J gene usage, most marked in regulatory T cells. The study compared T-cell receptor beta repertoires of sorted regulatory, conventional CD4+ and CD8+ T cells in CD3G-deficient patients with those in healthy controls. Ficoll density separation was used to isolate peripheral blood mononuclear cells. Rearranged TRB loci were amplified from genomic DNA by multiplex PCR within the immunoSEQ assay. TRB amplicons were sequenced on an Illumina HiSeq platform. Raw sequences were error-filtered and aligned to reference gene sequences by custom algorithms, then analyzed with the immunoSEQ online tools. Productive and nonproductive TRB rearrangement frequencies were evaluated among both unique and total sequences. Prism software was used to run t tests, Mann-Whitney tests or two-way ANOVA for comparisons between groups.

Source material: CD4+ effector T cells sorted from blood. The clonotype originates from a human donor in good health. In this chain, TRBV15 is recombined with TRBJ2-1; 11 bases in the middle match TRBD2. The base sequence is TGTGCCACCAGCAGTCCCCATCTAGCGGGGGGATCCTACAATGAGCAGTTCTTC. This encodes CATSSPHLAGGSYNEQFF.